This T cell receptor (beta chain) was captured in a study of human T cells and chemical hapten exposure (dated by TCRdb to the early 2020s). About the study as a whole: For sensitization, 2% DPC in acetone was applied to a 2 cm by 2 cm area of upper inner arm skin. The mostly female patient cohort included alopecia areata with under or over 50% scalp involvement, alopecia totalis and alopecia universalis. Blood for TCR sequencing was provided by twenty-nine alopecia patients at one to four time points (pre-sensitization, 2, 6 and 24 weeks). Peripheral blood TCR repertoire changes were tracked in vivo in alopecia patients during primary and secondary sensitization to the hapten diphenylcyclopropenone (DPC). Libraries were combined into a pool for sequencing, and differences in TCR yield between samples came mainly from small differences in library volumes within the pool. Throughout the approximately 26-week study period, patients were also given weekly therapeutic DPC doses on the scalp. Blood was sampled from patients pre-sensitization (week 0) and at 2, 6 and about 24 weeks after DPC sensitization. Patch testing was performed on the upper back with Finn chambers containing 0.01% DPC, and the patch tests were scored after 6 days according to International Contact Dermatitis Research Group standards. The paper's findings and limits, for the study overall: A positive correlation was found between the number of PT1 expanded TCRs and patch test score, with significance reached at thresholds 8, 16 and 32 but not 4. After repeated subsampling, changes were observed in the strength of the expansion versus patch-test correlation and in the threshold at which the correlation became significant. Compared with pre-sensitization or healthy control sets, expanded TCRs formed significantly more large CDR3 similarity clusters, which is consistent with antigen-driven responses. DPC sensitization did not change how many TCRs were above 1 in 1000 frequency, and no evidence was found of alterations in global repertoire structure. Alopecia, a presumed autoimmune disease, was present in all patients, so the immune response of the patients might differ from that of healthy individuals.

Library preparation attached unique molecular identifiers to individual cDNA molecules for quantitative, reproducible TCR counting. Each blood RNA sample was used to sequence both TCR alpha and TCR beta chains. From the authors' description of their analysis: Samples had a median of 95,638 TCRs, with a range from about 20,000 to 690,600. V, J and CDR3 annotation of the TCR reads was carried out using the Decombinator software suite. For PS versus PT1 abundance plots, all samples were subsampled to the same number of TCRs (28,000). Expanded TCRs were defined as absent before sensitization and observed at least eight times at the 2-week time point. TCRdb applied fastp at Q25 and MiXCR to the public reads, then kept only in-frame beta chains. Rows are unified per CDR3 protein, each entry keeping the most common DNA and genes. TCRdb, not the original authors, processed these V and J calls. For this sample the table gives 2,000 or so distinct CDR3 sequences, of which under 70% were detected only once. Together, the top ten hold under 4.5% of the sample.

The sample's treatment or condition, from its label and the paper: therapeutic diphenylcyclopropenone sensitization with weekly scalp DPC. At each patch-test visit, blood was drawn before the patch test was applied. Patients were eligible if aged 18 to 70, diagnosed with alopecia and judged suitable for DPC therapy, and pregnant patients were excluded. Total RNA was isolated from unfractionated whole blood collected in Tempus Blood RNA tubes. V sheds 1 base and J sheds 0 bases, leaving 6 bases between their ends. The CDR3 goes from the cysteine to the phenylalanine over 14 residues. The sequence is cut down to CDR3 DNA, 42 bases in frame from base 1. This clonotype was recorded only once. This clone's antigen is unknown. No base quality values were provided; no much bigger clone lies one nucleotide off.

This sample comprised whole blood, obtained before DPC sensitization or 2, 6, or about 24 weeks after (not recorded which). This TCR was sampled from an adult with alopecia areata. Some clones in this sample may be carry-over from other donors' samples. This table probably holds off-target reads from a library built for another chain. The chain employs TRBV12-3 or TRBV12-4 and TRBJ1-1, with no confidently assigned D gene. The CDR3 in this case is CASSLGILNTEAFF. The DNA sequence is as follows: TGTGCCAGCAGTTTAGGGATTCTGAACACTGAAGCTTTCTTT.